Below are 17 T cell receptor beta chains sequenced from a single sample in a study of regulatory T cells in long-lasting Graves disease (dated by TCRdb to the early 2020s). Libraries were constructed by multiplex PCR. Sequencing was performed on an Illumina HiSeq 4000. TCR beta libraries were built with iRepertoire HTBI primers and Arm-PCR amplification of CDR3 regions. Using fastp trimming at Q25 and MiXCR clonotype assembly, TCRdb reanalyzed the public sequencing data and kept in-frame beta chains. Records with the same CDR3 protein are collapsed into one entry carrying the most frequent genes and DNA. For this sample there are 530,000 or so distinct CDR3 sequences; about 14% appear just once. The biggest ten clones account for under 10% of the sample. Interpreted using the paper, the time point label stands for: newly diagnosed GD, antithyroid drugs for less than 3 months. RNA was extracted from PBMCs in TRIzol for both TCR sequencing and RNA sequencing.

These sequences were also reported in another study, on T cells in Graves' hyperthyroidism and ophthalmopathy.

The sample in question was peripheral blood mononuclear cells (PBMCs), obtained at new diagnosis, from a patient treated with antithyroid drugs. These receptors came from a man between 25 and 39 years old with Graves disease. Donor details come from another sample of the same person, matched by shared clones.

About this clonotype: Since a much larger clone is just one base distant, this may be a read error. The chain combines TRBV2 with TRBJ1-2; D is undetermined. CDR1 is SNHLY and CDR2 is FYNNEI in the germline V gene. The CDR3 length is 15 residues. V lost 11 bases and J 3 bases, leaving 22 bases between the germline ends. In nucleotides, the CDR3 is TGTGCCTGCAAGGGTGGAAGTGGGCTCTACTATGGCTACACCTTC. Translating gives CACKGGSGLYYGYTF.

The rearrangement links TRBV20-1 to TRBJ2-1; D not resolved. Germline V lookup: CDR1 DFQATT, CDR2 SNEGSKA (reference sequence). The V end was cut by 0 bases, the J end by 1 base, with 13 bases between. The CDR3 extends over 16 amino acids. CDR3 bases: TGCAGTGCTAGAGATCGCCTCCTAGGATCCTACAATGAGCAGTTCTTC. Its translation is CSARDRLLGSYNEQFF.

This clonotype has just a few counts. The rearrangement joins TRBV6-5 to TRBJ1-2; 9 positions agree with TRBD1. Looked up from germline, CDR1 is MNHEY and CDR2 is SVGAGI. This CDR3 contains 15 residues. Losses at the gene ends were 0 bases for V and 4 bases for J; bases not matched to a gene: 3. In nucleotides, the CDR3 is TGTGCCAGCAGTTACTCGAGACAGGGGGTCTATGGCTACACCTTC. It is translated as CASSYSRQGVYGYTF.

This clonotype appeared many times. At one boundary the junction diverges from the germline segment, which might be a read error. This chain uses TRBV7-2 with TRBJ2-6; D may be TRBD1 (5 bases). Germline CDR1 is SGHTA and CDR2 is FQGNSA. This CDR3 is built from 15 residues. This CDR3 reads CASSLAPTQGFSLAF. CDR3 DNA sequence: TGTGCCAGCAGCTTAGCCCCCACTCAGGGTTTCAGTTTAGCTTTC.

This clonotype has at least ten counts. The chain joins TRBV12-3 or TRBV12-4 to TRBJ2-7; TRBD1 aligns across 8 bases. The CDR3 totals 13 residues. Germline trimming cut 6 bases from V and 2 bases from J; bases unmatched to any gene: 3. The CDR3 coding sequence is TGTGCCAGCAGGGGGACAGGCGCCTACGAGCAGTACTTC. Translation gives CASRGTGAYEQYF.

This clonotype has more than one count but fewer than ten. The J gene is TRBJ2-2, the V gene TRBV20-1; 8 bases fit TRBD2. There are 13 residues in the CDR3. From germline, CDR1 is DFQATT and CDR2 SNEGSKA (reference sequence). The CDR3 loop reads CRAGGTNTGELFF. CDR3 nucleotide sequence: TGCAGGGCGGGGGGAACGAACACCGGGGAGCTGTTTTTT.

V usage is TRBV6-4 and J usage is TRBJ2-3, with D perhaps being TRBD1 or TRBD2 (6 bases each). Germline V lookup: CDR1 MRHNA, CDR2 SNTAGT. V was pared by 2 bases and J by 2 bases, with 11 bases between. This CDR3 contains 15 residues. The CDR3 bases are TGTGCCAGCAGTGACCCGGGGGCGCCCACAGATACGCAGTATTTT. Translation: CASSDPGAPTDTQYF.

This clonotype showed up just a few times. This chain links TRBV12-3 or TRBV12-4 with TRBJ2-7; 12 bases map to TRBD1. The junction had 4 bases not matched to a gene; V was cut back by 5 bases and J by 5 bases. This CDR3 contains 14 residues. CDR3 DNA sequence: TGTGCCAGCAGTGGGACAGGGGGCCGGGACGAGCAGTACTTC. This encodes CASSGTGGRDEQYF.

Ten or more counts support this clonotype. This sequence joins TRBV11-2 and TRBJ2-7; 7 nucleotides align to TRBD1. The CDR3 covers 12 residues. V lost 8 bases, J lost 1 base, and 2 bases stayed unmatched. Germline CDR1 reads SGHAT; CDR2 reads FQNNGV. CDR3 residues: CASATGSYEQYF. CDR3 sequence (DNA): TGTGCCAGCGCGACAGGGTCCTACGAGCAGTACTTC.

This sequence joins TRBV10-3 and TRBJ2-2; no clear D gene. CDR1 is ENHRY and CDR2 is SYGVKD in the germline V gene. The CDR3 spans 17 residues. Trimming removed 0 bases at V and 0 bases at J, with 11 bases between. The CDR3 is CAISESSDAANTGELFF. The CDR3 nucleotides read TGTGCCATCAGTGAGTCGTCTGACGCCGCGAACACCGGGGAGCTGTTTTTT.

V usage is TRBV5-1 and J usage is TRBJ2-5; D may be TRBD1 (6 bases). Germline V gene data show CDR1 as SGHRS and CDR2 as YFSETQ. This CDR3 is built from 18 residues. Trimming left V 4 bases short and J 4 bases short, with 26 bases between. For the CDR3, the DNA is TGCGCCAGCAGCCGTGGGGGCGTCGGACTCCTCCCGGGAGAGACCCAGTACTTC. This translates into CASSRGGVGLLPGETQYF.

This clonotype was recorded at least ten times. The chain is built from TRBV29-1 and TRBJ2-1, with 7 bases fitting TRBD2. The CDR3 length is 15 residues. J lost 6 bases, V lost 6 bases, and 14 bases had no gene match. Germline assignment: CDR1 SQVTM and CDR2 ANQGSEA. Here the CDR3 DNA reads TGCAGCGTGGGGTGGTTGCGGGAGACCCCCAATGAGCAGTTCTTC. Protein product: CSVGWLRETPNEQFF.

The chain combines TRBV27 with TRBJ2-3; 9 bases line up with TRBD1. Germline V gene data show CDR1 as MNHEY and CDR2 as SMNVEV (reference sequence). The CDR3 spans 15 residues. Losses at the gene ends were 5 bases for V and 4 bases for J; bases not matched to a gene: 7. CDR3 DNA: TGTGCCAGCAGTCCCTACAGGGGGCTGGCAGATACGCAGTATTTT. Encoded protein: CASSPYRGLADTQYF.

This clonotype was seen many times. The rearrangement links TRBV6-1 to TRBJ2-5, with D perhaps TRBD1 (5 bases). The V gene's germline CDR1 is MNHNS and CDR2 SASEGT. This CDR3 is built from 16 residues. The V and J ends lost 7 bases and 5 bases respectively, with 23 bases between them. The CDR3 spells CASTPLSRGVRETQYF. CDR3 coding DNA: TGTGCCAGCACCCCCCTCTCTAGGGGTGTCAGGGAGACCCAGTACTTC.

This clonotype came up many times. The CDR3 spells CASSPDGNYGYTF. The DNA of the CDR3 is TGTGCCAGCAGCCCGGACGGAAACTATGGCTACACCTTC. The V and J genes are TRBV6-1 and TRBJ1-2; the D is unclear. Per the germline V gene, CDR1 is MNHNS and CDR2 is SASEGT. The CDR3 sequence is 13 residues long. Trimming stripped 6 bases from V and 2 bases from J, with 10 bases between.

Notes on this clonotype: A much more abundant neighbour one base away suggests this may be a read error. The V call is TRBV6-2 or TRBV6-3, the J call TRBJ1-5, with 9 bases lining up with TRBD1. The germline CDR1 and CDR2 sequences are MNHEY and SVGEGT. This CDR3 is 17 amino acids long. Germline trimming cut 6 bases from V and 0 bases from J; bases unmatched to any gene: 9. The CDR3 loop is CASRGTGYGDSNQPQHF. For the CDR3, the DNA is TGTGCCAGCAGGGGGACAGGGTATGGGGATAGCAATCAGCCCCAGCATTTT.

This clonotype showed up just a few times. The V and J genes are TRBV7-9 and TRBJ1-5; 8 bases line up with TRBD1. This CDR3 region has 12 residues. From germline, CDR1 is SEHNR and CDR2 FQNEAQ (reference sequence). V trimming: 7 bases; J trimming: 7 bases; junction bases outside the gene matches: 3. The chain's CDR3 is CASNRGEQPQHF. The CDR3 coding sequence is TGTGCCAGCAACAGGGGGGAACAGCCCCAGCATTTT.